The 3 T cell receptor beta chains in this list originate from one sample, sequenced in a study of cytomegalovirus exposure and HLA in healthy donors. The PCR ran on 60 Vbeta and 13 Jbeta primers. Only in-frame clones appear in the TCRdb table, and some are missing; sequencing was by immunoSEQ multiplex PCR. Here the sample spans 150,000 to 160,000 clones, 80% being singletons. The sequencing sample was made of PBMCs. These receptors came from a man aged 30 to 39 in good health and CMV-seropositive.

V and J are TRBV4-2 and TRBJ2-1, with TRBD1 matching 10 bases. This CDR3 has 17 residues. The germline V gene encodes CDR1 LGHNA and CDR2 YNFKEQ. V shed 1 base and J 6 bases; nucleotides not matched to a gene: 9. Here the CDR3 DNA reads TGTGCCAGCAGCCAAGGATCCGGGACAGGGGCCCTCAATGAGCAGTTCTTC. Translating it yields CASSQGSGTGALNEQFF.

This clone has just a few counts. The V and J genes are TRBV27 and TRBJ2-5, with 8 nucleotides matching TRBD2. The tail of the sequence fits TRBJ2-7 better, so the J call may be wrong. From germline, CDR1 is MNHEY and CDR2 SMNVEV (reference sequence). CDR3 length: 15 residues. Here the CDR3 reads CASTSWGSGISEQYF. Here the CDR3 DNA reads TGTGCCAGCACCTCGTGGGGTAGCGGGATCAGCGAGCAGTACTTC.

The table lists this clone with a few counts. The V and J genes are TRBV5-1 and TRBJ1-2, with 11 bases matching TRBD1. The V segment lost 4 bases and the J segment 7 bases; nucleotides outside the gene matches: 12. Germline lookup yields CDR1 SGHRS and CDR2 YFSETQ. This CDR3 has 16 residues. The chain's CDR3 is CASSLRTGGQVGGYTF. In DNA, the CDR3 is TGCGCCAGCAGCCTACGGACAGGGGGCCAAGTGGGTGGCTACACCTTC.